The sample holds many counts of the clone carrying this T cell receptor (beta chain). Its antigen remains unidentified. According to the study, TCR beta libraries were built with iRepertoire HTBI primers and CDR3-region Arm-PCR. TCRdb reprocessed the multiplex PCR reads with MiXCR, giving one entry per CDR3 protein. This table holds a few hundred thousand distinct CDR3 sequences, about 17% found once. This sample is part of a study of regulatory T cells in long-lasting Graves disease. Study-level background: Prior antithyroid drug treatment in newly diagnosed Graves' patients lasted under 3 months.

Regarding time point: newly diagnosed GD, antithyroid drugs for less than 3 months. Making the TCR library involved RNA that had been extracted from PBMCs. Findings of the study overall: Among the persistent patients, 2,500 to 3,500 public clonotypes were shared, more than the approximately 1,000 shared among new patients.

Germline V gene data show CDR1 as SEHNR and CDR2 as FQNEAQ (reference sequence). This CDR3 comprises 15 residues. The V and J ends lost 2 bases and 4 bases respectively, with 14 bases between them. These data also formed part of another study, on T cells in Graves' hyperthyroidism and ophthalmopathy. This second study says: RT-PCR in the first round (using the HTBI primer set) targeted the TCR CDR3. Classification by a 13 V-J model distinguished ophthalmopathy from stable hyperthyroidism.

The receptor's source is a woman in her 30s with Graves disease. V and J are TRBV7-9 and TRBJ1-2; D is uncertain. Sequences were derived from peripheral blood mononuclear cells (PBMCs), sampled at new diagnosis, from a patient treated with antithyroid drugs. The CDR3 DNA is TGTGCCAGCAGCTTATTGGGAGCAACTACCTATGGCTACACCTTC. It encodes CASSLLGATTYGYTF.